This T cell receptor beta chain was sequenced during a study of T cell responses to AZD1222 COVID-19 vaccine. Across the study: Pooled in the analysis were second doses at about 4 or about 12 weeks. Overall study results and limits: White British ancestry dominated among donors, who included more females, and clonal diversity was possibly underestimated. Sampling captured repertoires only after the peak T cell response. With two AZD1222 doses given, Spike-specific TCR breadth and depth both rose.

A word on this clone: No antigen is known for it.

This CDR3 is built from 18 residues. Germline lookup yields CDR1 MNHEY and CDR2 SMNVEV (reference sequence). V was pared by 4 bases and J by 4 bases, with 10 bases of the junction left unmatched. Only in-frame clones appear in the TCRdb table, and some are missing; sequencing was by immunoSEQ multiplex PCR. The sample has more than 140,000 clones, about nine tenths seen once. This sample comprised peripheral blood, obtained on day 0 of AZD1222 vaccination. The source is an adult in good health. V usage is TRBV27 and J usage is TRBJ2-7; 16 nucleotides align to TRBD2. CDR3 nucleotides: TGTGCCAGCAGTTCCCGAGGGACTAGCGGGAGGGCCGCGTACGAGCAGTACTTC. It yields the protein CASSSRGTSGRAAYEQYF.